Reported below is one T cell receptor (beta chain). The data were obtained in a study of T cells after somatic rescue of genetic block. Germline assignment: CDR1 SGHTA and CDR2 FQGNSA. This CDR3 has 13 residues. Trimming removed 8 bases at V and 8 bases at J, with 13 bases between. Sequenced by immunoSEQ multiplex PCR; TCRdb stores in-frame clones only, minus some. The sample has tens of thousands of clones, around 92% seen once; the top ten hold 2.5% to 3.5%. The chain recombines TRBV7-2 with TRBJ1-6; D not resolved. The receptor's source is a middle-aged man. Sample: peripheral blood mononuclear cells (PBMCs). The CDR3 DNA is TGTGCCAGCGCTGGCACAGTGTATTCACCCCTCCACTTT. Translating gives CASAGTVYSPLHF.